This T cell receptor beta chain was observed in a study of OX40 agonist ivuxolimab in advanced cancers. Blood got drawn at baseline, again on cycle 4 day 1, and then on cycle 7 day 1. The assay was immunoSEQ multiplex PCR, and TCRdb's table has in-frame clones only and misses some. The sample holds some 28,000 clones, about 90% seen once. This receptor was taken from an adult with an advanced solid tumor such as melanoma, head and neck, liver or kidney cancer. Sequenced here: CD4+ or CD8+ T cells sorted from blood, sampled in a trial of the OX40 agonist ivuxolimab.

This CDR3 reads CASSPEGGRKEKLFF. CDR3 coding DNA: TGCGCCAGCAGCCCCGAAGGCGGAAGGAAAGAAAAACTGTTTTTT. The V and J genes are TRBV5-1 and TRBJ1-4; D not certain. The CDR3 sequence is 15 residues long. V shed 4 bases and J shed 8 bases, with 18 bases lying between them. Germline V CDR1 and CDR2: SGHRS, YFSETQ. Filled out from reference TRBV5-1 and TRBJ1-4, the complete variable domain reads KAGVTQTPRYLIKTRGQQVTLSCSPISGHRSVSWYQQTPGQGLQFLFEYFSETQRNKGNFPGRFSGRQFSNSRSEMNVSTLELGDSALYLCASSPEGGRKEKLFFGSGTQLSVL.